The 30 T cell receptor beta chains in this list originate from one sample, sequenced in a study of CD8+ T cells in alopecia areata. It was cDNA, reverse transcribed from extracted RNA, that served as the sequencing template. The repertoire was sequenced with immunoSEQ multiplex PCR; TCRdb's copy has only in-frame clones and lacks some. Of more than 100,000 clones in the sample, 50% to 60% were seen once. The sequencing used CD4+ T cells sorted from blood, collected at week 0. The receptors shown here come from a human donor with alopecia areata.

The J gene is TRBJ1-2, the V gene TRBV5-6; D possibly corresponds to TRBD1 (6 bases). This CDR3 is built from 14 residues. Germline CDR1 and CDR2: SGHDT and YYEEEE. Trimming removed 2 bases at V and 4 bases at J, with 12 bases between. DNA of the CDR3: TGTGCCAGCAGCTTTTCAGGGGCTGCCTATGGCTACACCTTC. It specifies CASSFSGAAYGYTF.

J is TRBJ2-2 and V is TRBV19; weak D call: TRBD1 (6 bases). Germline CDR1 LNHDA, CDR2 SQIVND (reference sequence). CDR3 length: 14 amino acids. The V and J ends lost 4 bases and 3 bases respectively, with 9 bases between them. CDR3 in amino acids: CASSTDSYTGELFF. The CDR3 bases are TGTGCCAGTAGTACGGACAGCTACACCGGGGAGCTGTTTTTT.

The chain joins TRBV7-9 to TRBJ2-1; D call uncertain. V was trimmed by 2 bases and J by 8 bases, leaving 10 bases between them. The CDR3 has 13 residues. Germline V gene lookup returns CDR1 SEHNR and CDR2 FQNEAQ (reference sequence). In DNA, the CDR3 is TGTGCCAGCAGCTTAAGGTCGAGTTATGAGCAGTTCTTC. Its translation is CASSLRSSYEQFF.

The chain has TRBV7-2 and TRBJ2-3; weak D call: TRBD2 (5 bases). V dropped 5 bases and J dropped 2 bases, with 11 bases sitting between them. Germline CDR1 reads SGHTA; CDR2 reads FQGNSA. This CDR3 spans 14 amino acids. The CDR3, as DNA: TGTGCCAGCAGCCTCCGGGAAAACACAGATACGCAGTATTTT. This encodes CASSLRENTDTQYF.

Only a few counts were recorded for this clone. The V and J genes are TRBV2 and TRBJ2-1; D call uncertain. Germline V gene lookup returns CDR1 SNHLY and CDR2 FYNNEI. V dropped 3 bases and J dropped 4 bases, with 13 bases sitting between them. The CDR3 runs 15 residues. The CDR3 reads CASSENSVRYNEQFF. CDR3 coding DNA: TGTGCCAGCAGTGAGAATTCTGTACGGTACAATGAGCAGTTCTTC.

The chain has TRBV7-3 and TRBJ2-6; no reliable D call. The ends were cut back, 5 bases at V and 0 bases at J, with 2 bases in the middle. The CDR3 loop spans 13 amino acids. Germline loops: CDR1 SGHTA, CDR2 FQGTGA. CDR3 protein: CASSNSGANVLTF. CDR3 in DNA: TGTGCCAGCAGCAACTCTGGGGCCAACGTCCTGACTTTC.

The chain has TRBV30 and TRBJ2-2, with a tentative D call TRBD2 (5 bases). Trimming took off 1 base at V and 6 bases at J, with 15 bases between the two ends. CDR3 length: 15 amino acids. Germline V gives CDR1 GTSNPN, CDR2 SVGIG (reference sequence). CDR3 in amino acids: CAWSGAVLRAGELFF. The CDR3 DNA is TGTGCCTGGAGTGGGGCCGTTTTGAGGGCCGGGGAGCTGTTTTTT.

The chain uses TRBV28 and TRBJ2-5; 11 nucleotides line up with TRBD1. Germline V gene sequence: CDR1 MDHEN, CDR2 SYDVKM. The CDR3 has 15 residues. V was pared by 7 bases and J by 4 bases, with 8 bases of the junction left unmatched. In nucleotides, the CDR3 is TGTGCCAGCATCTCCGGGACAGGGGGAGGAGAGACCCAGTACTTC. It yields the protein CASISGTGGGETQYF.

This chain uses TRBV5-1 with TRBJ2-1; 14 nucleotides line up with TRBD2. From germline, CDR1 is SGHRS and CDR2 YFSETQ. The CDR3 contains 21 residues. The junction had 15 bases not matched to a gene; V was cut back by 4 bases and J by 0 bases. Here the CDR3 DNA reads TGCGCCAGCAGCGCAACCGGGACTAGCGGGGGCCAACCCAGCTCCTACAATGAGCAGTTCTTC. Protein sequence: CASSATGTSGGQPSSYNEQFF.

This clone has more than one count but fewer than ten. The chain employs TRBV7-2 and TRBJ2-5, with D perhaps matching TRBD2 (6 bases). The CDR3 loop spans 14 amino acids. Germline-derived CDR1 and CDR2 are SGHTA and FQGNSA. The V gene lost 5 bases and the J gene lost 5 bases, with 15 bases spanning the gap. The CDR3 DNA follows: TGTGCCAGCAGCGTAAAAGGAGGGTCGGAGACCCAGTACTTC. The encoded protein is CASSVKGGSETQYF.

The rearrangement uses TRBV6-5 and TRBJ1-1; 10 nucleotides agree with TRBD1. Per germline, CDR1 MNHEY and CDR2 SVGAGI. V trimming: 5 bases; J trimming: 11 bases; junction bases outside the gene matches: 5. The CDR3 is 12 residues long. The CDR3 bases are TGTGCCAGCAGTGCCCCGGGACAGGGGGCTTTCTTT. Translating gives CASSAPGQGAFF.

The rearrangement uses TRBV5-4 and TRBJ2-1; 9 bases line up with TRBD1. Germline-derived CDR1 and CDR2 are SGHNT and YYREEE (reference sequence). The CDR3 length is 15 residues. Trimming took 4 bases from V and 4 from J; bases not matched to a gene: 6. CDR3: CASSRLTGGYNEQFF. The DNA of the CDR3 is TGTGCCAGCAGCAGATTGACAGGGGGATACAATGAGCAGTTCTTC.

This chain connects TRBV6-5 to TRBJ2-6; D is unresolved. The V end lost 7 bases, the J end lost 0 bases, and 4 bases lay between the germline ends. This CDR3 has 13 amino acids. CDR1 is MNHEY and CDR2 is SVGAGI in the germline V gene. CDR3: CASMLSGANVLTF. The DNA for the CDR3 is TGTGCCAGCATGCTCTCTGGGGCCAACGTCCTGACTTTC.

This clone showed up just a few times. The chain uses TRBV7-2 and TRBJ2-7; D is unclear. The CDR3 consists of 14 residues. The germline gives CDR1 SGHTA, CDR2 FQGNSA. Trimming took 1 base from V and 2 from J, leaving 9 bases between them. The DNA for the CDR3 is TGTGCCAGCAGCTTAGGGGGAAAAACCTACGAGCAGTACTTC. Translating it yields CASSLGGKTYEQYF.

There are a few counts of this clone. CDR3 nucleotide sequence: TGTGCCAGCTCACCAAAGGCAACAGGGGGCGAGGGGACCCAGTACTTC. This codes for CASSPKATGGEGTQYF. This rearrangement joins TRBV18 to TRBJ2-5; TRBD1 agrees at 9 bases. V was clipped by 2 bases and J by 7 bases; unmatched bases: 11. The CDR3 loop spans 16 amino acids. Per the germline V gene, CDR1 is KGHSH and CDR2 is LQKENI.

The chain is built from TRBV10-3 and TRBJ1-5; TRBD1 might be the D (5 bases). The CDR3 is 13 residues long. The germline V gene encodes CDR1 ENHRY and CDR2 SYGVKD. Trimming left V 10 bases short and J 4 bases short, with 14 bases between. The CDR3 bases are TGTGCCACGGGGAGGGACCTTAATCAGCCCCAGCATTTT. Its protein is CATGRDLNQPQHF.

V gene TRBV30 combines with J gene TRBJ2-7; 7 nucleotides line up with TRBD2. V was pared by 5 bases and J by 5 bases, with 9 bases of the junction left unmatched. This CDR3 is 13 amino acids long. CDR1 and CDR2 (germline): GTSNPN, SVGIG (reference sequence). The CDR3 reads CAWGRGTTNEQYF. As DNA, the CDR3 is TGTGCCTGGGGTCGAGGGACTACCAACGAGCAGTACTTC. The whole variable domain, remainder taken from reference TRBV30 and TRBJ2-7, is SQTIHQWPATLVQPVGSPLSLECTVEGTSNPNLYWYRQAAGRGLQLLFYSVGIGQISSEVPQNLSASRPQDRQFILSSKKLLLSDSGFYLCAWGRGTTNEQYFGPGTRLTVT.

V is TRBV7-2 and J is TRBJ1-2; tentative D call: TRBD1 (5 bases). The CDR3 is made up of 13 amino acids. Germline lookup yields CDR1 SGHTA and CDR2 FQGNSA. Deletions cut 5 bases from V and 4 bases from J, with 11 bases between. CDR3 DNA sequence: TGTGCCAGCAGCAACAGGAATAGCTATGGCTACACCTTC. It translates to CASSNRNSYGYTF. Filled out from reference TRBV7-2 and TRBJ1-2, the complete variable domain reads GAGVSQSPSNKVTEKGKDVELRCDPISGHTALYWYRQSLGQGLEFLIYFQGNSAPDKSGLPSDRFSAERTGGSVSTLTIQRTQQEDSAVYLCASSNRNSYGYTFGSGTRLTVV.

The chain links TRBV9 to TRBJ1-2; maybe TRBD1 (5 bases). Germline CDR1 and CDR2: SGDLS and YYNGEE. The CDR3 has 14 amino acids. V shed 4 bases and J shed 3 bases, with 13 bases lying between them. The CDR3: CASSPSREDYGYTF. CDR3 DNA: TGTGCCAGCAGCCCCAGCAGGGAGGACTATGGCTACACCTTC.

The V gene is TRBV30, the J gene TRBJ2-3; D possibly corresponds to TRBD2 (5 bases). The CDR3 is made up of 12 amino acids. V lost 5 bases and J lost 6, with 12 bases in between. CDR1 GTSNPN and CDR2 SVGIG come from the germline V gene (reference sequence). In nucleotides, the CDR3 is TGTGCCTGGGGGAGACTGGCGGATACGCAGTATTTT. It specifies CAWGRLADTQYF.

V usage is TRBV30 and J usage is TRBJ2-3; D not certain. The CDR3 spans 12 residues. V was pared by 2 bases and J by 8 bases, with 11 bases between. In germline, CDR1 is GTSNPN, CDR2 SVGIG (reference sequence). CDR3 sequence: CAWSTPDGTQYF. The CDR3 DNA is TGTGCCTGGAGTACCCCCGATGGTACGCAGTATTTT.

In its sample, this clone was seen a few times. J is TRBJ2-3 and V is TRBV5-1; tentative D call: TRBD2 (5 bases). This CDR3 comprises 15 residues. V was cut by 3 bases and J by 2 bases, with 13 bases left in between. Germline V gene sequence: CDR1 SGHRS, CDR2 YFSETQ. The CDR3 here is CASSSDGGNTDTQYF. As DNA, the CDR3 is TGCGCCAGCAGCTCGGACGGAGGCAACACAGATACGCAGTATTTT.

The genes are TRBV25-1 and TRBJ1-2; D perhaps matches TRBD1 (5 bases). Trimming stripped 6 bases from V and 6 bases from J, with 20 bases between. The germline V gene encodes CDR1 MGHDK and CDR2 SYGVNS. The CDR3 consists of 15 residues. The CDR3 spells CASSQPGDPPNGYTF. The CDR3 nucleotides read TGTGCCAGCAGCCAACCTGGGGACCCGCCGAATGGCTACACCTTC.

V usage is TRBV30 and J usage is TRBJ1-2, with 7 bases identical to TRBD1. The CDR3 is made up of 14 amino acids. The V gene end was trimmed by 5 bases and the J gene end by 4 bases; junction bases not matched to a gene: 10. The germline V gene encodes CDR1 GTSNPN and CDR2 SVGIG (reference sequence). The CDR3 DNA is TGTGCCTGGCGGAACCCCGGGACAGCCTATGGCTACACCTTC. Translating it yields CAWRNPGTAYGYTF.

This chain joins TRBV7-2 and TRBJ1-1; D perhaps matches TRBD1 (6 bases). V was shortened by 6 bases and J by 0 bases, with 11 bases between the two germline ends. The germline gives CDR1 SGHTA, CDR2 FQGNSA. This CDR3 is built from 14 residues. CDR3 in amino acids: CASSGGAVNTEAFF. The CDR3 bases are TGTGCCAGCAGTGGGGGCGCTGTGAACACTGAAGCTTTCTTT.

This clone appeared a few times. This rearrangement joins TRBV6-1 to TRBJ2-5; the D gene is possibly TRBD1 (7 bases). The CDR3 sequence is 14 residues long. Germline loops: CDR1 MNHNS, CDR2 SASEGT. V lost 6 bases, J lost 0 bases, and 11 bases lay in between. As DNA, the CDR3 is TGTGCCAGCAGACCAGGGGGGAACCAAGAGACCCAGTACTTC. Translating gives CASRPGGNQETQYF.

A few counts support this clone. The rearrangement uses TRBV4-2 and TRBJ2-7, with D possibly TRBD2 on 7 matching bases. Germline assignment: CDR1 LGHNA and CDR2 YNFKEQ. This CDR3 has 20 residues. The V end was cut by 0 bases, the J end by 3 bases, with 27 bases between. CDR3 sequence: CASSQDIFGGPGKMIYEQYF. The CDR3 nucleotides read TGTGCCAGCAGCCAAGATATTTTCGGGGGGCCGGGGAAGATGATCTACGAGCAGTACTTC.

V gene TRBV4-1 combines with J gene TRBJ2-7, with 12 bases lining up with TRBD2. Germline values: CDR1 MGHRA, CDR2 YSYEKL. This CDR3 contains 16 residues. Unmatched junction bases numbered 2, after V lost 0 bases and J lost 2 bases. CDR3 nucleotides: TGCGCCAGCAGCCAAGATCTAGCGGGAGGGCCCTACGAGCAGTACTTC. Its protein is CASSQDLAGGPYEQYF.

The V call is TRBV2, the J call TRBJ1-5; 7 bases are a match to TRBD1. The CDR3 extends over 15 amino acids. Germline loops: CDR1 SNHLY, CDR2 FYNNEI. V trimming: 3 bases; J trimming: 2 bases; junction bases outside the gene matches: 4. CDR3 sequence reads: CASSELTGGNQPQHF. The CDR3, as DNA: TGTGCCAGCAGTGAGTTAACAGGGGGCAATCAGCCCCAGCATTTT.

The chain joins TRBV5-4 to TRBJ1-1, with a weak D call TRBD1 (6 bases). The CDR3 loop spans 14 amino acids. Trimming shortened V by 6 bases and J by 3 bases, and 15 bases separated the two germline ends. CDR1 SGHNT and CDR2 YYREEE come from the germline V gene (reference sequence). CDR3 residues: CASTTTGGHTEAFF. Written as DNA, the CDR3 is TGTGCCAGCACCACCACGGGGGGCCACACTGAAGCTTTCTTT.